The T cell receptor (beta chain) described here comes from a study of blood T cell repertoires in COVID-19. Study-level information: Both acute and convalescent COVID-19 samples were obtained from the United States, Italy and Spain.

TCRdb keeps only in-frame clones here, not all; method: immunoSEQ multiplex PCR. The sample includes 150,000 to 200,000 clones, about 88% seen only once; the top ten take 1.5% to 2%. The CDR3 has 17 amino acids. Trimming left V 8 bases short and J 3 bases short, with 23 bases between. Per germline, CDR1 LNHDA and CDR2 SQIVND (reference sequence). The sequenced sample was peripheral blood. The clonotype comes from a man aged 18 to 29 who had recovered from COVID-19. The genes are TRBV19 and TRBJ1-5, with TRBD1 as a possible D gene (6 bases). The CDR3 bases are TGTGCCAGTTTACAGGGTCGGGGGGCTAATATCAATCAGCCCCAGCATTTT. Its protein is CASLQGRGANINQPQHF.